The 27 T cell receptor beta chains below were found in one sample sequenced in a study of shared clonotypes between healthy human individuals. The repertoire was sequenced with immunoSEQ multiplex PCR; TCRdb's copy has only in-frame clones and lacks some. The sample includes more than 1.2 million clones, 98% of them seen just once. The source material was naive CD4+ T cells sorted from blood. Subset defined: CD45RA+ positively selected. Receptors originate from a man younger than 40 in good health.

Only one count was recorded for this clone. This rearrangement joins TRBV15 to TRBJ1-2; 8 nucleotides agree with TRBD1. Germline assignment: CDR1 LNHNV and CDR2 YYDKDF (reference sequence). The CDR3 sequence is 14 residues long. J was trimmed by 6 bases and V by 1 base; bases with no gene match: 4. The CDR3 protein is CATSRGMDRDGYTF. As DNA, the CDR3 is TGTGCCACCAGCAGAGGGATGGACAGGGATGGCTACACCTTC.

The chain uses TRBV4-3 and TRBJ1-2; D is perhaps TRBD1 (5 bases). V was shortened by 0 bases and J by 3 bases, with 11 bases between the two germline ends. This CDR3 has 15 amino acids. The germline CDR1 and CDR2 sequences are LGHNA and YSLEER. CDR3 loop: CASSQDWPGHYGYTF. DNA for the CDR3: TGCGCCAGCAGCCAAGATTGGCCGGGACACTATGGCTACACCTTC.

This rearrangement joins TRBV15 to TRBJ2-3, with unresolved D. CDR3 length: 17 residues. V was trimmed by 0 bases and J by 2 bases, leaving 15 bases between them. CDR1 is LNHNV, CDR2 YYDKDF, per germline (reference sequence). In DNA form, the CDR3 reads TGTGCCACCAGCAGAGATGTCGGCACTTCCTACACAGATACGCAGTATTTT. Residues: CATSRDVGTSYTDTQYF.

The chain has TRBV5-6 and TRBJ1-5, with 7 bases identical to TRBD1. Germline assignment: CDR1 SGHDT and CDR2 YYEEEE. J gave up 5 bases and V 5 bases, and 10 bases lay outside the gene matches. This CDR3 comprises 15 residues. CDR3 residues: CASRSGTAGHQPQHF. The CDR3 DNA is TGTGCCAGCAGATCCGGGACAGCTGGCCATCAGCCCCAGCATTTT. The full variable domain, in which reference TRBV5-6 and TRBJ1-5 provide the parts outside the CDR3, is DAGVTQSPTHLIKTRGQQVTLRCSPKSGHDTVSWYQQALGQGPQFIFQYYEEEERQRGNFPDRFSGHQFPNYSSELNVNALLLGDSALYLCASRSGTAGHQPQHFGDGTRLSIL.

This clone has just one count. The chain recombines TRBV11-3 with TRBJ2-7; tentative D call: TRBD2 (6 bases). The CDR3 extends over 16 amino acids. V was shortened by 3 bases and J by 2 bases, with 17 bases between the two germline ends. CDR1 and CDR2 (germline): SGHNT, YENEEA. CDR3 bases: TGTGCCAGCAGCTTGGGCGGGACCGACGCAACCTACGAGCAGTACTTC. It yields the protein CASSLGGTDATYEQYF.

The V call is TRBV6-5, the J call TRBJ1-1; tentative D call: TRBD1 (5 bases). Trimming took off 0 bases at V and 1 base at J, with 9 bases between the two ends. The CDR3 contains 15 residues. Germline V gene data show CDR1 as MNHEY and CDR2 as SVGAGI. The CDR3 is CASSYSSGQNTEAFF. The CDR3 nucleotides read TGTGCCAGCAGTTACTCTTCAGGGCAGAACACTGAAGCTTTCTTT.

This CDR3 reads CASSLAGQGPTKNTEAFF. CDR3 in DNA: TGCGCCAGCAGTCTGGCCGGACAGGGCCCCACCAAGAACACTGAAGCTTTCTTT. The chain recombines TRBV5-1 with TRBJ1-1; TRBD1 agrees at 8 bases. The J segment lost 1 base and the V segment lost 5 bases, leaving 16 bases of the junction unmatched. The CDR3 extends over 18 amino acids. The germline CDR1 and CDR2 sequences are SGHRS and YFSETQ.

The V and J genes are TRBV7-9 and TRBJ2-7; no reliable D call. Germline V gene sequence: CDR1 SEHNR, CDR2 FQNEAQ (reference sequence). The V and J ends lost 3 bases and 2 bases respectively, with 5 bases between them. The CDR3 has 12 amino acids. CDR3 sequence (DNA): TGTGCCAGCAGCTTTACAGCCTACGAGCAGTACTTC. This sequence encodes CASSFTAYEQYF.

CDR3 DNA sequence: TGTGCCAGCAGCGCACAGGACAGGGTAGGGAGGAAGACCCAGTACTTC. This codes for CASSAQDRVGRKTQYF. This chain connects TRBV11-2 to TRBJ2-5, with 8 nucleotides matching TRBD1. Germline V gene sequence: CDR1 SGHAT, CDR2 FQNNGV. V lost 5 bases to trimming and J lost 6 bases; unmatched junction nucleotides: 14. This CDR3 region has 16 residues.

This clone occurred once. The CDR3 DNA is TGTGCCAGCAGCTCATACGGGGACAGCTCCTACGAGCAGTACTTC. Translating it yields CASSSYGDSSYEQYF. The gene calls are TRBV7-2 and TRBJ2-7; 7 nucleotides match TRBD1. The CDR3 is 15 amino acids. In germline, CDR1 is SGHTA, CDR2 FQGNSA. Trimming removed 4 bases from V and 0 bases from J; junction bases left unmatched: 6.

This clone was seen only once. The chain carries TRBV28 and TRBJ1-2, with 7 bases that match TRBD1. Germline V CDR1 and CDR2: MDHEN, SYDVKM. The length of the CDR3 is 14 residues. The junction had 8 bases not matched to a gene; V was cut back by 7 bases and J by 3 bases. DNA of the CDR3: TGTGCCAGCACCCAACAGGGGACGGACTATGGCTACACCTTC. Translated: CASTQQGTDYGYTF.

The rearrangement uses TRBV7-9 and TRBJ2-7, with 7 bases aligning to TRBD2. This CDR3 has 17 residues. The J segment lost 4 bases and the V segment lost 2 bases, leaving 14 bases of the junction unmatched. The germline CDR1 and CDR2 sequences are SEHNR and FQNEAQ (reference sequence). CDR3 bases: TGTGCCAGCAGCTTAACCGGGGGAGGGGCCTTGGGATACGAGCAGTACTTC. Amino acids: CASSLTGGGALGYEQYF. The full variable domain, rest sourced from reference TRBV7-9 and TRBJ2-7, is DTGVSQNPRHKITKRGQNVTFRCDPISEHNRLYWYRQTLGQGPEFLTYFQNEAQLEKSRLLSDRFSAERPKGSFSTLEIQRTEQGDSAMYLCASSLTGGGALGYEQYFGPGTRLTVT.

The V and J genes are TRBV27 and TRBJ1-2, with D possibly TRBD1 on 5 matching bases. Trimming stripped 8 bases from V and 7 bases from J, with 14 bases between. Per germline, CDR1 MNHEY and CDR2 SMNVEV (reference sequence). The CDR3 spans 12 residues. The CDR3 DNA sequence: TGTGCCAGCCGCAGGGACGACCGTGGCTACACCTTC. Its protein product is CASRRDDRGYTF.

J is TRBJ1-2 and V is TRBV11-2; D is uncertain. The germline V and J ends were trimmed by 4 bases and 2 bases, with 5 bases remaining between them. Germline V gives CDR1 SGHAT, CDR2 FQNNGV. This CDR3 is built from 12 residues. CDR3 sequence reads: CASSSENYGYTF. Here the CDR3 DNA reads TGTGCCAGCAGCTCCGAGAACTATGGCTACACCTTC.

This clone showed up just once. The chain joins TRBV18 to TRBJ1-2; TRBD1 might be the D (6 bases). This CDR3 spans 12 amino acids. The V end was cut by 4 bases, the J end by 5 bases, with 8 bases between. Germline assignment: CDR1 KGHSH and CDR2 LQKENI. The CDR3 loop is CASSLGQYGYTF. The CDR3 nucleotides read TGTGCCAGCTCACTAGGACAGTATGGCTACACCTTC.

The chain has TRBV7-2 and TRBJ2-7; D gene unclear. The CDR3 covers 12 residues. Germline CDR1 SGHTA, CDR2 FQGNSA. V shed 3 bases and J shed 3 bases, with 6 bases lying between them. CDR3 bases: TGTGCCAGCAGCTTCCAGAGCTACGAGCAGTACTTC. Protein product: CASSFQSYEQYF.

J is TRBJ1-1 and V is TRBV7-7; D is ambiguous. Trimming removed 5 bases from V and 7 bases from J, with 14 bases in between. CDR1 SSHAT and CDR2 FNYEAQ come from the germline V gene (reference sequence). The CDR3 contains 13 residues. The CDR3 loop is CASSPGSQFEAFF. DNA of the CDR3: TGTGCCAGCAGCCCCGGGTCTCAGTTTGAAGCTTTCTTT.

The chain joins TRBV13 to TRBJ2-3; D may be TRBD1 (5 bases). The CDR3 spans 15 residues. V lost 0 bases and J lost 9, with 16 bases in between. Germline values: CDR1 PRHDT, CDR2 FYEKMQ (reference sequence). The CDR3 reads CASSLGGFGAGTQYF. CDR3 sequence (DNA): TGTGCCAGCAGCTTAGGAGGGTTTGGGGCAGGGACGCAGTATTTT. The complete variable domain, with remaining parts taken from reference TRBV13 and TRBJ2-3, reads AAGVIQSPRHLIKEKRETATLKCYPIPRHDTVYWYQQGPGQDPQFLISFYEKMQSDKGSIPDRFSAQQFSDYHSELNMSSLELGDSALYFCASSLGGFGAGTQYFGPGTRLTVL.

Only a few counts were recorded for this clone. The chain is built from TRBV11-2 and TRBJ2-2, with 8 bases fitting TRBD1. The CDR3 extends over 14 amino acids. The J segment lost 4 bases and the V segment lost 6 bases, leaving 4 bases of the junction unmatched. Germline CDR1 and CDR2: SGHAT and FQNNGV. CDR3 bases: TGTGCCAGCAGGGGGACAGGATTCACCGGGGAGCTGTTTTTT. Amino acid sequence: CASRGTGFTGELFF.

The V and J genes are TRBV5-1 and TRBJ2-7, with 7 bases lining up with TRBD2. Germline V gene sequence: CDR1 SGHRS, CDR2 YFSETQ. This CDR3 is 14 amino acids long. Unmatched junction bases numbered 3, after V lost 1 base and J lost 2 bases. The CDR3 DNA reads TGCGCCAGCAGCTTGACGGCGGGGGCCTACGAGCAGTACTTC. This gives the protein CASSLTAGAYEQYF.

The genes are TRBV10-3 and TRBJ2-5; the D gene is possibly TRBD1 (6 bases). CDR1 is ENHRY, CDR2 SYGVKD, per germline. This CDR3 contains 16 residues. Deletions cut 4 bases from V and 5 bases from J, with 20 bases between. As DNA, the CDR3 is TGTGCCATCAGTGGCCCCAGGACAGCCACGAGGGAGACCCAGTACTTC. Translation: CAISGPRTATRETQYF.

The J gene is TRBJ1-5, the V gene TRBV5-1; 10 positions agree with TRBD1. The CDR3 totals 14 residues. Germline CDR1 is SGHRS and CDR2 is YFSETQ. Germline trimming cut 4 bases from V and 4 bases from J; bases unmatched to any gene: 2. DNA of the CDR3: TGCGCCAGCAGCACGGGACAGGGGAATCAGCCCCAGCATTTT. This sequence encodes CASSTGQGNQPQHF.

The V and J genes are TRBV15 and TRBJ2-2; D gene unclear. The V end lost 2 bases, the J end lost 5 bases, and 6 bases lay between the germline ends. CDR1 LNHNV and CDR2 YYDKDF come from the germline V gene (reference sequence). CDR3 length: 13 amino acids. DNA for the CDR3: TGTGCCACCAGCAGAAGGACGACCGGGGAGCTGTTTTTT. As protein: CATSRRTTGELFF. Complete variable domain (other parts from reference TRBV15 and TRBJ2-2): DAMVIQNPRYQVTQFGKPVTLSCSQTLNHNVMYWYQQKSSQAPKLLFHYYDKDFNNEADTPDNFQSRRPNTSFCFLDIRSPGLGDTAMYLCATSRRTTGELFFGEGSRLTVL.

V gene TRBV7-9 combines with J gene TRBJ1-1; D is ambiguous. The CDR3 totals 11 residues. From germline, CDR1 is SEHNR and CDR2 FQNEAQ (reference sequence). Trimming cost V 9 bases and J 0 bases, with 5 bases left between them. The CDR3 reads CASVMNTEAFF. CDR3 nucleotides: TGTGCCAGTGTGATGAACACTGAAGCTTTCTTT. Using reference TRBV7-9 and TRBJ1-1 for the parts outside the CDR3, the full variable domain is DTGVSQNPRHKITKRGQNVTFRCDPISEHNRLYWYRQTLGQGPEFLTYFQNEAQLEKSRLLSDRFSAERPKGSFSTLEIQRTEQGDSAMYLCASVMNTEAFFGQGTRLTVV.

The gene calls are TRBV19 and TRBJ2-1; D remains unclear. V was clipped by 5 bases and J by 4 bases, with 15 bases between them. The V gene's germline CDR1 is LNHDA and CDR2 SQIVND (reference sequence). This CDR3 has 15 residues. CDR3 residues: CASSPLRVRYNEQFF. The CDR3 nucleotides read TGTGCCAGTAGTCCCCTCCGGGTCAGATACAATGAGCAGTTCTTC.

The CDR3 DNA sequence: TGTGCCAGCAGCTTACGGGACAGGGGGGTAATGGGGCAGCCCCAGCATTTT. It translates to CASSLRDRGVMGQPQHF. The J gene is TRBJ1-5, the V gene TRBV5-5; 11 bases fit TRBD1. Germline V gene lookup returns CDR1 SGHKS and CDR2 YYEKEE (reference sequence). There are 17 residues in the CDR3. The J segment lost 7 bases and the V segment lost 2 bases, leaving 11 bases of the junction unmatched.

This chain joins TRBV13 and TRBJ1-1, with 9 bases lining up with TRBD1. The V gene end was trimmed by 6 bases and the J gene end by 2 bases; junction bases not matched to a gene: 13. Germline lookup yields CDR1 PRHDT and CDR2 FYEKMQ (reference sequence). CDR3 size: 17 residues. The CDR3 bases are TGTGCCAGCAGGCATAGCCGGGACAGGGTGAAAAACACTGAAGCTTTCTTT. Translating it yields CASRHSRDRVKNTEAFF.